This T cell receptor (beta chain) is from a study of T cells of healthy individuals. A single record per CDR3 protein comes from TCRdb applying MiXCR to the 5' RACE reads. Found here are 60,000 to 75,000 distinct CDR3 sequences, roughly 15% of them singletons; the top ten hold approximately 4.8%. CDR3 length: 15 residues. The germline V and J ends were trimmed by 5 bases and 11 bases, with 24 bases remaining between them. This clonotype has a count of ten or more. The V gene is TRBV12-3 or TRBV12-4, the J gene TRBJ1-1, with D maybe TRBD1 (5 bases). The source of this sequence is a human donor in good health. CDR3: CASSPIWGRAHDAFF. CDR3 in DNA: TGTGCCAGCAGTCCGATCTGGGGGAGGGCGCATGATGCTTTCTTT.